The clone carrying this T cell receptor (beta chain) showed up just a few times. The antigen remains undetermined. The data originate from a study of molecular identifiers for immune sequencing clone quantification. Study context: Five portions were made in replicates from RNA of 20,000 or 100,000 naive CD8 cells, and four underwent sequencing. Whole-study findings and limits: Sharing of a barcode by identical TCR molecules could cause highly expanded clone sizes to be underestimated.

Each CDR3 protein gets one entry after TCRdb re-called the PCR reads with MiXCR. This sample has over 550,000 distinct CDR3 sequences; roughly 25% occur once, and the top ten carry about 0.8%. Researchers sorted naive CD8 T cells as cells that were CD8+CD4-CCR7+CD45RA+. The CDR3 runs to 17 residues. J was trimmed by 5 bases and V by 2 bases; bases with no gene match: 12. From germline, CDR1 is MNHEY and CDR2 SMNVEV (reference sequence). The sequencing sample was made of naive CD8+ T cells from blood, with Jurkat cell RNA spiked in. The subset is: FACS-sorted CD8+CD4-CCR7+CD45RA+ naive T cells. The gene calls are TRBV27 and TRBJ2-5; TRBD2 agrees at 9 bases. This clonotype originated in a human donor in good health. Some libraries in this study had Jurkat cell RNA spiked in. DNA for the CDR3: TGTGCCAGCAGTTTAGTCGACCCGGGACTAGCTTTGGAGACCCAGTACTTC. Its protein product is CASSLVDPGLALETQYF.